The 17 T cell receptor beta chains presented below share a single source sample, sequenced in a study of blood T cell repertoires in COVID-19 (TCRdb year 2020). The library was made by the immunoSEQ multiplex PCR assay. TCRdb took over this immuneACCESS table, retaining in-frame rearrangements with V and J assigned. Such tables are incomplete; in checked studies, under half of the missing clones stem from an unresolved V gene, and the remainder is unexplained. The sample table contains approximately 22,000 clones; only one count was recorded for about nine tenths of them. The ten largest clones take up 6% to 8% of the sample. Sequencing input: peripheral blood. Receptors originate from a man between 65 and 80 years old with active COVID-19.

The chain joins TRBV28 to TRBJ1-1, with D hard to call. Germline assignment: CDR1 MDHEN and CDR2 SYDVKM. The CDR3 is made up of 11 amino acids. The V gene lost 6 bases and the J gene lost 6 bases, with 8 bases spanning the gap. CDR3 DNA sequence: TGTGCCAGCAGACTATGGGCTGAAGCTTTCTTT. It encodes CASRLWAEAFF.

The chain joins TRBV5-1 to TRBJ2-5; the match to TRBD1 covers 10 bases. CDR3 size: 14 residues. V was pared by 4 bases and J by 5 bases, with 5 bases of the junction left unmatched. CDR1 and CDR2 (germline): SGHRS, YFSETQ. CDR3 sequence reads: CASSPGQGMETQYF. For the CDR3, the DNA is TGCGCCAGCAGCCCGGGACAGGGGATGGAGACCCAGTACTTC. Full variable domain (missing parts from reference TRBV5-1 and TRBJ2-5): KAGVTQTPRYLIKTRGQQVTLSCSPISGHRSVSWYQQTPGQGLQFLFEYFSETQRNKGNFPGRFSGRQFSNSRSEMNVSTLELGDSALYLCASSPGQGMETQYFGPGTRLLVL.

This clone was observed once. V is TRBV24-1 and J is TRBJ2-3; TRBD2 matches at 10 bases. The CDR3 consists of 16 residues. Germline V gives CDR1 KGHDR, CDR2 SFDVKD. The V and J ends lost 4 bases and 5 bases, in that order; junction bases with no gene match: 8. The CDR3 sequence: CATSDTKRGGLDTQYF. CDR3 coding DNA: TGTGCCACCAGTGACACGAAGCGGGGGGGGTTAGATACGCAGTATTTT.

For this clone: An end of the junction does not agree with germline; a read error may underlie this. This chain connects TRBV10-3 to TRBJ2-7; 8 nucleotides match TRBD1. CDR1 and CDR2 (germline): ENHRY, SYGVKD. The CDR3 has 12 residues. This CDR3 reads CAISRDRTLMIF. In DNA form, the CDR3 reads TGTGCCATCAGCCGGGACAGGACGCTTATGATCTTC.

The gene calls are TRBV4-1 and TRBJ1-6; D possibly corresponds to TRBD1 (5 bases). Germline CDR1 reads MGHRA; CDR2 reads YSYEKL. The CDR3 runs 18 residues. The germline V and J ends were trimmed by 1 base and 7 bases, with 20 bases remaining between them. The CDR3 spells CASSQVTLGGSQNSPLHF. Here the CDR3 DNA reads TGCGCCAGCAGCCAAGTAACGCTTGGGGGGAGCCAGAATTCACCCCTCCACTTT.

The rearrangement uses TRBV5-1 and TRBJ2-7; D perhaps matches TRBD1 (6 bases). CDR1 and CDR2 from the germline V gene are SGHRS and YFSETQ. The CDR3 spans 13 residues. Between the trimmed V and J ends, which lost 2 bases and 2 bases, there was a span of 8 bases. The CDR3 coding sequence is TGCGCCAGCAGCTTCGGACAGACCTACGAGCAGTACTTC. This codes for CASSFGQTYEQYF.

V is TRBV6-2 or TRBV6-3 and J is TRBJ1-5; TRBD1 might be the D (6 bases). CDR1 is MNHEY and CDR2 is SVGEGT in the germline V gene. The CDR3 consists of 19 residues. V was trimmed by 0 bases and J by 2 bases, leaving 20 bases between them. CDR3 DNA sequence: TGTGCCAGCAGTTACTCGCGAGTGACAGGCTTAGGGGGCAATCAGCCCCAGCATTTT. Translated, it gives CASSYSRVTGLGGNQPQHF.

The V and J genes are TRBV9 and TRBJ1-4; TRBD1 matches 8 bases. The V gene's germline CDR1 is SGDLS and CDR2 YYNGEE. The CDR3 has 15 residues. V lost 4 bases, J lost 3 bases, and 5 bases stayed unmatched. The CDR3 bases are TGTGCCAGCAGCCCACGACAGGGGTCTAATGAAAAACTGTTTTTT. Translation: CASSPRQGSNEKLFF.

The V and J genes are TRBV4-3 and TRBJ2-5, with D maybe TRBD1 (5 bases). Trimming cost V 0 bases and J 2 bases, with 7 bases left between them. The germline CDR1 and CDR2 sequences are LGHNA and YSLEER. The CDR3 sequence is 14 residues long. CDR3 nucleotide sequence: TGCGCCAGCAGCCAAGACAGGGCTCAAGAGACCCAGTACTTC. This sequence encodes CASSQDRAQETQYF.

The chain recombines TRBV7-6 with TRBJ2-1; the D gene is possibly TRBD1 (6 bases). The germline V and J ends were trimmed by 2 bases and 0 bases, with 14 bases remaining between them. Germline CDR1 is SGHVS and CDR2 is FNYEAQ. The CDR3 loop spans 17 amino acids. CDR3 bases: TGTGCCAGCAGCTTACTGACAGGTTCCAGCTCCTACAATGAGCAGTTCTTC. It is translated as CASSLLTGSSSYNEQFF.

V is TRBV9 and J is TRBJ2-7; 9 bases map to TRBD2. The CDR3 runs to 17 residues. CDR1 is SGDLS and CDR2 is YYNGEE in the germline V gene. With V trimmed by 0 bases and J by 0 bases, 7 bases remained unmatched. CDR3 sequence (DNA): TGTGCCAGCAGCGTAGAGGGAAGCGGGGGGTTCTCCTACGAGCAGTACTTC. Protein product: CASSVEGSGGFSYEQYF.

The genes are TRBV11-3 and TRBJ2-3; the D gene is possibly TRBD2 (6 bases). The CDR3 loop spans 13 amino acids. The V end was cut by 3 bases, the J end by 5 bases, with 9 bases between. The germline V gene has CDR1 SGHNT and CDR2 YENEEA. CDR3 sequence reads: CASSFGSGDTQYF. CDR3 DNA sequence: TGTGCCAGCAGCTTCGGGAGTGGAGATACGCAGTATTTT.

This chain joins TRBV7-2 and TRBJ2-7; D ambiguous. This CDR3 spans 16 amino acids. V was clipped by 1 base and J by 5 bases, with 18 bases between them. Germline CDR1 is SGHTA and CDR2 is FQGNSA. CDR3 residues: CASSLEFGPFGNEQYF. CDR3 bases: TGTGCCAGCAGCTTAGAATTTGGGCCTTTCGGAAACGAGCAGTACTTC.

The V gene is TRBV6-5, the J gene TRBJ1-6, with 9 bases fitting TRBD1. The junction had 7 bases not matched to a gene; V was cut back by 4 bases and J by 9 bases. The germline gives CDR1 MNHEY, CDR2 SVGAGI. The CDR3 spans 15 residues. CDR3 sequence: CASSLSGTGTSPLHF. CDR3 in DNA: TGTGCCAGCAGTTTGTCCGGGACAGGGACTTCACCCCTCCACTTT.

The table lists this clone with a count of one. The chain combines TRBV12-3 or TRBV12-4 with TRBJ1-5; D possibly corresponds to TRBD1 (6 bases). The CDR3 runs to 13 residues. V dropped 0 bases and J dropped 9 bases, with 9 bases sitting between them. In DNA, the CDR3 is TGTGCCAGCAGTTTAGCCAGAGGGGGGCCCCAGCATTTT. It encodes CASSLARGGPQHF.

The chain couples TRBV2 to TRBJ2-1; D is perhaps TRBD1 (5 bases). V was pared by 3 bases and J by 4 bases, with 10 bases between. The length of the CDR3 is 14 residues. CDR1 and CDR2 (germline): SNHLY, FYNNEI. In nucleotides, the CDR3 is TGTGCCAGCAGTGAGGGGCGGTCTTACAATGAGCAGTTCTTC. This encodes CASSEGRSYNEQFF.

The chain recombines TRBV2 with TRBJ2-1; D is possibly TRBD2 (6 bases). Trimming pared 5 bases from V and 8 bases from J, leaving 10 bases between. Germline V lookup: CDR1 SNHLY, CDR2 FYNNEI. The CDR3 consists of 12 residues. Here the CDR3 DNA reads TGTGCCAGCAGTCTGGAGGGCTATGAGCAGTTCTTC. Residues: CASSLEGYEQFF.